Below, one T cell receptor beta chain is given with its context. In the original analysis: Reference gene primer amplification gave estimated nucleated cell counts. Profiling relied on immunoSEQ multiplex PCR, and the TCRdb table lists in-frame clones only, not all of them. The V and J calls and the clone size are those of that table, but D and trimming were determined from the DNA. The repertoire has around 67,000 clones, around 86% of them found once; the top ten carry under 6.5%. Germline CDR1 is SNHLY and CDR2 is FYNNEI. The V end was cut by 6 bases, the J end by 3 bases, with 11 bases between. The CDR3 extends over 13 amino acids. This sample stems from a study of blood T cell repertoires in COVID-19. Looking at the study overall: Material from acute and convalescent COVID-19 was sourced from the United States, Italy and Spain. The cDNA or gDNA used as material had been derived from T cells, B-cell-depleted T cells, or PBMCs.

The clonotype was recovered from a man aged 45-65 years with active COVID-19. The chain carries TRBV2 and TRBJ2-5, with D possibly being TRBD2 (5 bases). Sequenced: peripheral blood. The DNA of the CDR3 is TGTGCCAGCAGAGAATGGGGAGAAGAGACCCAGTACTTC. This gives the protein CASREWGEETQYF.